These 23 T cell receptor beta chains were all obtained from the same sample, sequenced in a study of blood T cell repertoires in COVID-19. Here immunoSEQ multiplex PCR was the method, and the copy in TCRdb shows in-frame clones only, minus some. Found here are about 190,000 clones, 65% to 85% of them singletons; the top ten hold approximately 3%. Material for sequencing was PBMCs or T cells enriched from blood (not recorded which). These receptors came from a woman aged 25 to 39 who had recovered from COVID-19.

The rearrangement links TRBV27 to TRBJ1-6; 7 bases match TRBD1. The CDR3 length is 15 residues. Germline V gene data show CDR1 as MNHEY and CDR2 as SMNVEV (reference sequence). After removal of 5 bases from V and 7 bases from J, the junction contained 8 bases not matched to a gene. For the CDR3, the DNA is TGTGCCAGCAGTGCCCGGGGACAGTTCAATTCACCCCTCCACTTT. Its protein product is CASSARGQFNSPLHF.

The chain joins TRBV28 to TRBJ2-1, with 14 bases lining up with TRBD2. Germline CDR1 and CDR2: MDHEN and SYDVKM. V lost 5 bases and J lost 9; bases outside the gene matches: 9. The CDR3 length is 16 residues. The CDR3 loop reads CASSPGLAGVQGEQFF. The DNA of the CDR3 is TGTGCCAGCAGTCCGGGACTAGCGGGGGTCCAGGGTGAGCAGTTCTTC.

This clone was seen at least ten times. The chain joins TRBV4-1 to TRBJ2-3, with 9 bases lining up with TRBD1. J gave up 5 bases and V 2 bases, and 11 bases lay outside the gene matches. The CDR3 has 17 amino acids. Germline assignment: CDR1 MGHRA and CDR2 YSYEKL. In DNA form, the CDR3 reads TGCGCCAGCAGCCAACCCTTCAACAGGGGGCATGGAGATACGCAGTATTTT. Its protein is CASSQPFNRGHGDTQYF.

CDR3 bases: TGTGCCAGCAGCCCAGGGGGCCCTGAAGCTTTCTTT. Amino acids: CASSPGGPEAFF. The chain carries TRBV5-6 and TRBJ1-1; 8 bases line up with TRBD1. Unmatched junction bases numbered 2, after V lost 4 bases and J lost 6 bases. The CDR3 sequence is 12 residues long. From germline, CDR1 is SGHDT and CDR2 YYEEEE.

The chain is built from TRBV5-1 and TRBJ1-5, with D unclear. V gave up 0 bases and J gave up 6 bases, with 13 bases separating them. CDR3 length: 15 residues. Germline CDR1 SGHRS, CDR2 YFSETQ. Here the CDR3 DNA reads TGCGCCAGCAGCTTGGGGCCAGGCTTAGGTCAGCCCCAGCATTTT. It codes for CASSLGPGLGQPQHF.

This sequence joins TRBV29-1 and TRBJ2-5, with D possibly matching TRBD1 (5 bases). Trimming left V 0 bases short and J 2 bases short, with 22 bases between. Germline loops: CDR1 SQVTM, CDR2 ANQGSEA. The CDR3 consists of 18 residues. This CDR3 reads CSVEDLVGLGGAQETQYF. CDR3 bases: TGCAGCGTTGAAGATCTTGTGGGCTTGGGTGGGGCGCAAGAGACCCAGTACTTC.

This clone showed up just a few times. V gene TRBV2 combines with J gene TRBJ1-5, with D unresolved. V was trimmed by 4 bases and J by 8 bases, leaving 9 bases between them. The CDR3 is 12 residues long. The germline CDR1 and CDR2 sequences are SNHLY and FYNNEI. CDR3 sequence: CASSARREPQHF. The CDR3 DNA reads as TGTGCCAGCAGTGCCAGGCGAGAGCCCCAGCATTTT.

The V call is TRBV7-6, the J call TRBJ2-3, with 10 bases matching TRBD2. The length of the CDR3 is 18 residues. Germline lookup yields CDR1 SGHVS and CDR2 FNYEAQ. Losses at the gene ends were 8 bases for V and 4 bases for J; bases not matched to a gene: 18. CDR3 sequence reads: CASRLNKRPAGGPDTQYF. CDR3 in DNA: TGTGCCAGCCGGCTGAACAAGAGGCCAGCGGGGGGGCCAGATACGCAGTATTTT.

This clone has only one observation. The V and J genes are TRBV6-6 and TRBJ1-5; D not certain. The germline CDR1 and CDR2 sequences are MNHNY and SVGAGI (reference sequence). The CDR3 is made up of 14 amino acids. Trimming removed 5 bases at V and 0 bases at J, with 8 bases between. Written as DNA, the CDR3 is TGTGCCAGCAGTGACACCTTTAGCAATCAGCCCCAGCATTTT. Encoded protein: CASSDTFSNQPQHF.

The chain is built from TRBV19 and TRBJ1-1; TRBD1 is a possible D gene (6 bases). The length of the CDR3 is 16 residues. The ends were cut back, 11 bases at V and 1 base at J, with 23 bases in the middle. In germline, CDR1 is LNHDA, CDR2 SQIVND (reference sequence). The CDR3 DNA is TGTGCCTCTGGTTCCGGGGGGCGAGGATCGAACACTGAAGCTTTCTTT. Encoded protein: CASGSGGRGSNTEAFF.

In the case of this clone: One junction end does not reproduce the germline sequence, and a read error may be involved. The chain uses TRBV7-7 and TRBJ2-5, with 7 bases identical to TRBD1. The CDR3 runs 14 residues. CDR1 and CDR2 (germline): SSHAT, FNYEAQ (reference sequence). The CDR3 DNA sequence: TGTGCTAGCAGCTTAACAGGGGTCAAGGAGACCCAGTACTTC. Protein sequence: CASSLTGVKETQYF. Full variable domain (outside the CDR3, taken from reference TRBV7-7 and TRBJ2-5): GAGVSQSPRYKVTKRGQDVTLRCDPISSHATLYWYQQALGQGPEFLTYFNYEAQPDKSGLPSDRFSAERPEGSISTLTIQRTEQRDSAMYRCASSLTGVKETQYFGPGTRLLVL.

V and J are TRBV7-2 and TRBJ1-5; no definite D call. The V and J ends lost 1 base and 2 bases respectively, with 6 bases between them. This CDR3 has 14 amino acids. From germline, CDR1 is SGHTA and CDR2 FQGNSA. Here the CDR3 DNA reads TGTGCCAGCAGCTTAGGGTCAGGCAATCAGCCCCAGCATTTT. This sequence encodes CASSLGSGNQPQHF.

The CDR3 coding sequence is TGTGCCAGCAGGGGGACAGCCGGCTATGGCTACACCTTC. This encodes CASRGTAGYGYTF. This chain connects TRBV2 to TRBJ1-2; TRBD1 aligns across 7 bases. Germline CDR1 and CDR2: SNHLY and FYNNEI. The CDR3 extends over 13 amino acids. V shed 6 bases, J shed 4 bases, and the junction held 5 bases outside the gene matches.

This clone was seen only a few times. The chain couples TRBV5-1 to TRBJ1-4, with D unresolved. CDR3 length: 14 amino acids. The V and J ends lost 0 bases and 8 bases respectively, with 11 bases between them. Germline CDR1 is SGHRS and CDR2 is YFSETQ. The CDR3 sequence: CASSLVTGAEKLFF. The CDR3 bases are TGCGCCAGCAGCTTGGTGACGGGAGCCGAAAAACTGTTTTTT. The full variable domain, with the rest looked up from reference TRBV5-1 and TRBJ1-4, is KAGVTQTPRYLIKTRGQQVTLSCSPISGHRSVSWYQQTPGQGLQFLFEYFSETQRNKGNFPGRFSGRQFSNSRSEMNVSTLELGDSALYLCASSLVTGAEKLFFGSGTQLSVL.

In DNA form, the CDR3 reads TGTGCCAGCTCCTGGACAGGAGACCACTATGGCTACACCTTC. Translating gives CASSWTGDHYGYTF. J is TRBJ1-2 and V is TRBV18; 7 nucleotides line up with TRBD1. Germline CDR1 is KGHSH and CDR2 is LQKENI. J gave up 3 bases and V 6 bases, and 7 bases lay outside the gene matches. The CDR3 spans 14 residues.

The V and J genes are TRBV25-1 and TRBJ1-3, with D unresolved. CDR1 is MGHDK and CDR2 is SYGVNS in the germline V gene. This CDR3 has 13 residues. Trimming shortened V by 5 bases and J by 0 bases, and 5 bases separated the two germline ends. The CDR3 DNA follows: TGTGCCAGCAGTATAATCTCTGGAAACACCATATATTTT. It translates to CASSIISGNTIYF.

The J gene is TRBJ1-6, the V gene TRBV5-1; D is unclear. The V gene's germline CDR1 is SGHRS and CDR2 YFSETQ. Trimming shortened V by 0 bases and J by 7 bases, and 11 bases separated the two germline ends. The CDR3 totals 15 residues. CDR3 amino acids: CASSLVGRRNSPLHF. The CDR3 DNA reads TGCGCCAGCAGCTTGGTAGGGAGACGAAATTCACCCCTCCACTTT.

The V call is TRBV25-1, the J call TRBJ2-7; 8 nucleotides align to TRBD2. V dropped 7 bases and J dropped 5; count of bases not matched to a gene: 10. Germline CDR1 is MGHDK and CDR2 is SYGVNS. This CDR3 is 14 amino acids long. The CDR3 region is CASTPAGGLDEQYV. As DNA, the CDR3 is TGTGCCAGCACTCCTGCGGGGGGACTGGACGAGCAGTACGTC.

This clone was detected once. This chain connects TRBV28 to TRBJ2-2, with D possibly matching TRBD2 (6 bases). V was trimmed by 3 bases and J by 4 bases, leaving 21 bases between them. The CDR3 sequence is 18 residues long. The V gene's germline CDR1 is MDHEN and CDR2 SYDVKM. The DNA of the CDR3 is TGTGCCAGCAGTTTCTACGGACGTCGGAGGGGCGGCACCGGGGAGCTGTTTTTT. It is translated as CASSFYGRRRGGTGELFF. The variable domain in full, with the rest retrieved from reference TRBV28 and TRBJ2-2, is DVKVTQSSRYLVKRTGEKVFLECVQDMDHENMFWYRQDPGLGLRLIYFSYDVKMKEKGDIPEGYSVSREKKERFSLILESASTNQTSMYLCASSFYGRRRGGTGELFFGEGSRLTVL.

This chain links TRBV29-1 with TRBJ1-2; no clear D gene. Looked up from germline, CDR1 is SQVTM and CDR2 is ANQGSEA. This CDR3 has 14 residues. Trimming shortened V by 1 base and J by 7 bases, and 16 bases separated the two germline ends. The CDR3 spells CSVEGLRGPGGYTF. DNA for the CDR3: TGCAGCGTTGAAGGGCTGAGAGGGCCGGGTGGCTACACCTTC.

V is TRBV7-2 and J is TRBJ1-1; D gene unclear. Germline assignment: CDR1 SGHTA and CDR2 FQGNSA. Trimming pared 4 bases from V and 6 bases from J, leaving 12 bases between. The CDR3 runs 13 residues. In DNA, the CDR3 is TGTGCCAGCAGCTCACATGGGCTACCTGAAGCTTTCTTT. Translating it yields CASSSHGLPEAFF. Complete variable domain (other parts from reference TRBV7-2 and TRBJ1-1): GAGVSQSPSNKVTEKGKDVELRCDPISGHTALYWYRQSLGQGLEFLIYFQGNSAPDKSGLPSDRFSAERTGGSVSTLTIQRTQQEDSAVYLCASSSHGLPEAFFGQGTRLTVV.

V gene TRBV6-5 combines with J gene TRBJ2-1; D is perhaps TRBD1 (6 bases). Germline V gives CDR1 MNHEY, CDR2 SVGAGI. The CDR3 loop spans 14 amino acids. Between the trimmed V and J ends, which lost 5 bases and 7 bases, there was a span of 15 bases. The CDR3 DNA follows: TGTGCCAGCAGTCCCGGGACATCGGGTAATGAGCAGTTCTTC. It is translated as CASSPGTSGNEQFF.

The rearrangement uses TRBV11-3 and TRBJ2-1; 8 bases match TRBD2. The CDR3 extends over 13 amino acids. The germline CDR1 and CDR2 sequences are SGHNT and YENEEA. The ends lost 5 bases at V and 6 bases at J; junction bases unmatched: 3. Written as DNA, the CDR3 is TGTGCCAGCAGCCTCGGGACTAGCAATGAGCAGTTCTTC. This sequence encodes CASSLGTSNEQFF.